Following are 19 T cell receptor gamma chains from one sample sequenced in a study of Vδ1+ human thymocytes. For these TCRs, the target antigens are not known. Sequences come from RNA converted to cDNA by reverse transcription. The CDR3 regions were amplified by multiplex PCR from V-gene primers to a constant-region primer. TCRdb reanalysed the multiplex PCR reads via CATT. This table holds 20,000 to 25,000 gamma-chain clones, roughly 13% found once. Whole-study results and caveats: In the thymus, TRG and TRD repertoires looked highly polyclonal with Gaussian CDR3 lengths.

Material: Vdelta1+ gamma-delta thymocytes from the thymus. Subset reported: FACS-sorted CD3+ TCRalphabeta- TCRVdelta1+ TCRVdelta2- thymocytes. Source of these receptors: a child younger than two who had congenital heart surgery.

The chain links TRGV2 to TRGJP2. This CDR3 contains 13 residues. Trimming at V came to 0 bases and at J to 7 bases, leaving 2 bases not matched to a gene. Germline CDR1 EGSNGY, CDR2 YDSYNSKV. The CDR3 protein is CATWDGHDWIKTF. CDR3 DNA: TGTGCCACCTGGGACGGGCATGATTGGATCAAGACGTTT.

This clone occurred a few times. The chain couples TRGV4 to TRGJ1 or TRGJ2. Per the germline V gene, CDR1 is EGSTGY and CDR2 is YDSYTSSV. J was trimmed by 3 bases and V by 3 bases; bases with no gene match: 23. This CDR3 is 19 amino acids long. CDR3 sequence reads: CATWDMVMPSFDGYYKKLF. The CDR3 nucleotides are TGTGCCACCTGGGATATGGTCATGCCCTCCTTCGATGGTTATTATAAGAAACTCTTT.

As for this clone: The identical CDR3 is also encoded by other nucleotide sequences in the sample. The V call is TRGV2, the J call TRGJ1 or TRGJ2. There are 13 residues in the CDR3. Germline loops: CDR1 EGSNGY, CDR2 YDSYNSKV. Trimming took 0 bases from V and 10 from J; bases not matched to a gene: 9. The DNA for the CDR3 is TGTGCCACCTGGGACGGGCCAGAGCACAAGAAACTCTTT. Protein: CATWDGPEHKKLF.

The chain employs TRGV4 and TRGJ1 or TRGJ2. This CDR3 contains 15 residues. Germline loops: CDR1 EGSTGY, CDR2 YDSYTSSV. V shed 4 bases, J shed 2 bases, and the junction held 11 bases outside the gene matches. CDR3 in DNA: TGTGCCACCTGGGACTTCCCCCCGTATTATTATAAGAAACTCTTT. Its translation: CATWDFPPYYYKKLF.

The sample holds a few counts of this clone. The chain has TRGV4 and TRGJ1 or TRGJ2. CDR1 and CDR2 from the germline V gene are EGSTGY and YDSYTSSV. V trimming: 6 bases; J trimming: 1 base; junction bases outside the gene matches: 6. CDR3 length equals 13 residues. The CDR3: CATWNRNYYKKLF. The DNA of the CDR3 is TGTGCCACCTGGAATCGTAATTATTATAAGAAACTCTTT.

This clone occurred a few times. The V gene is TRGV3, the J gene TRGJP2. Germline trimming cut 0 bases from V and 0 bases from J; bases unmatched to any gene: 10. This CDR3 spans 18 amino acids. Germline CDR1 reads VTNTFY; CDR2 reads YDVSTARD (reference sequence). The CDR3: CATWDRQSPYSSDWIKTF. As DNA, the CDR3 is TGTGCCACCTGGGACAGGCAATCCCCCTATAGTAGTGATTGGATCAAGACGTTT.

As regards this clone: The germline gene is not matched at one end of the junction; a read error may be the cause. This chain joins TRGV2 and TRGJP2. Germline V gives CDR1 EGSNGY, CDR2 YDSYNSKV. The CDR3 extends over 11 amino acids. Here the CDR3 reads CATWGGLIKTF. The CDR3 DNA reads TGTGCCACCTGGGGCGGGCTGATCAAGACGTTT.

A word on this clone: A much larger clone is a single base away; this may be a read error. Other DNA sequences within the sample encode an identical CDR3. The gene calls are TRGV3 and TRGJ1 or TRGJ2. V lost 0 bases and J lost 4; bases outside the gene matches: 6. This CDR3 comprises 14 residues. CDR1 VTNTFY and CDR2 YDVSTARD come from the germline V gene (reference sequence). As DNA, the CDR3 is TGTGCCACCTGGGACAGGCCGAGATATTATAAGAAACTCTTT. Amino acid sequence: CATWDRPRYYKKLF.

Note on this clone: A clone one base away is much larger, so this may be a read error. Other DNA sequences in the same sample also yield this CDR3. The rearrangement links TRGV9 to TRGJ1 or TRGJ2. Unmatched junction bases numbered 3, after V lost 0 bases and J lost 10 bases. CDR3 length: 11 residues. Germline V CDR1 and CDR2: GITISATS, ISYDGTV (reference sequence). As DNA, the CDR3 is TGTGCCTTGTGGGAGGTGCCGAAGAAACTCTTT. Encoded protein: CALWEVPKKLF.

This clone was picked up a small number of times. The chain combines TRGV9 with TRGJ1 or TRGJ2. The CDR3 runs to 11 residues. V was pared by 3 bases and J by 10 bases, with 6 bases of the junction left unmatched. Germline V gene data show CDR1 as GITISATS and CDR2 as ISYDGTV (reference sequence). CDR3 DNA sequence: TGTGCCTTGTGGGAGCCTCCCAAGAAACTCTTT. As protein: CALWEPPKKLF.

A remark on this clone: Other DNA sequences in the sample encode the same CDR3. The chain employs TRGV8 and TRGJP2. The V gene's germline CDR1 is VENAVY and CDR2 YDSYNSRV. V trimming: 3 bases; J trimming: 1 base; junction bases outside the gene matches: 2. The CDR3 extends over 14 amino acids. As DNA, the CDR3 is TGTGCCACCTGGGATCGTAGTAGTGATTGGATCAAGACGTTT. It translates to CATWDRSSDWIKTF.

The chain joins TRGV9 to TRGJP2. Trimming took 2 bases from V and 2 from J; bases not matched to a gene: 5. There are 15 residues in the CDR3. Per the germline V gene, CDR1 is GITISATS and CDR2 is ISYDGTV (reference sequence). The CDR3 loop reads CALWEEGSSDWIKTF. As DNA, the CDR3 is TGTGCCTTGTGGGAGGAGGGGAGTAGTGATTGGATCAAGACGTTT.

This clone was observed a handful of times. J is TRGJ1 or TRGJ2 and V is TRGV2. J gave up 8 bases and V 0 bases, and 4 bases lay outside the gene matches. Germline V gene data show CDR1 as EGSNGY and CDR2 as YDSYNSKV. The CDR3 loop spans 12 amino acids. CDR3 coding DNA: TGTGCCACCTGGGACGGGCTCGATAAGAAACTCTTT. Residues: CATWDGLDKKLF.

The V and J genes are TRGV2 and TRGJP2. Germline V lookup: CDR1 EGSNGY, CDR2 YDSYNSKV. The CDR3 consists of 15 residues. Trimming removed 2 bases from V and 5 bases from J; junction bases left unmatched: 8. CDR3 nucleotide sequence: TGTGCCACCTGGGACGTGGGGGGCAGTGATTGGATCAAGACGTTT. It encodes CATWDVGGSDWIKTF.

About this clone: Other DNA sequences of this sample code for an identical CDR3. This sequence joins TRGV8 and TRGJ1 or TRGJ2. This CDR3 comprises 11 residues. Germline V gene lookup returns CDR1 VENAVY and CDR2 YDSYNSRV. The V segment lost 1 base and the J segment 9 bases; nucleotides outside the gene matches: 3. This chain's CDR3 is CATWDRSKKLF. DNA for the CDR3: TGTGCCACCTGGGATAGATCTAAGAAACTCTTT.

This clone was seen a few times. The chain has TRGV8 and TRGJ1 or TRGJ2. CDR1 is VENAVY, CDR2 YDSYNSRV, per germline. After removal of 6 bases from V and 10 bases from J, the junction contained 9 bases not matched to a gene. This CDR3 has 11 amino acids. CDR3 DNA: TGTGCCACCTGGCCGGACTCGAAGAAACTCTTT. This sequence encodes CATWPDSKKLF.

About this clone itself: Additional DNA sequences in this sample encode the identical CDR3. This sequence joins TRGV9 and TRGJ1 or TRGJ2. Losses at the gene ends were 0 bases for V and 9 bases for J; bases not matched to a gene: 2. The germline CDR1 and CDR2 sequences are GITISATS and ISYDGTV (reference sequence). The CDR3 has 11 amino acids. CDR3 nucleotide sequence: TGTGCCTTGTGGGAGGTGGCTAAGAAACTCTTT. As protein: CALWEVAKKLF.

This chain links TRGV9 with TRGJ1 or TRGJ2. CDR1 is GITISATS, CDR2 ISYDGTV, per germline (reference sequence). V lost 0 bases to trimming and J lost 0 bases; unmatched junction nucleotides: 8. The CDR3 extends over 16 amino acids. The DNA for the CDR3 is TGTGCCTTGTGGGAGGTGAATTATTCGAATTATTATAAGAAACTCTTT. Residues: CALWEVNYSNYYKKLF.

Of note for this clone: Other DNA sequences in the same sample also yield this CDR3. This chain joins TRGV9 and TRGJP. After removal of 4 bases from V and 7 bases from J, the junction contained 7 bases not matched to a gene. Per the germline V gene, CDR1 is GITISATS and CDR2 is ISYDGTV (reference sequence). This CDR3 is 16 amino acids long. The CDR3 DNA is TGTGCCTTGTGGGAAGCTCACGAGTTGGGCAAAAAAATCAAGGTATTT. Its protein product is CALWEAHELGKKIKVF.